The 19 T cell receptor beta chains below all came from one sample that was sequenced in a study of shared clonotypes between healthy human individuals. Repertoires were generated with immunoSEQ multiplex PCR, while TCRdb's copy carries only in-frame clones and drops some. The sample consists of 1.5 million to 1.9 million clones, 95% to 99% of them appearing once. The sequenced material came from naive CD4+ T cells sorted from blood. The subset here: CD45RA+ positively selected. Every receptor here comes from a man aged 30-40 years in good health.

This sequence joins TRBV14 and TRBJ1-2, with D possibly matching TRBD1 (6 bases). The CDR3 length is 12 residues. Germline CDR1 reads SGHDN; CDR2 reads FVKESK. V was shortened by 2 bases and J by 10 bases, with 11 bases between the two germline ends. The CDR3 sequence: CASSQYRAFYTF. DNA for the CDR3: TGTGCCAGCAGCCAATACAGGGCGTTCTACACCTTC.

The V call is TRBV7-9, the J call TRBJ1-3, with D perhaps matching TRBD1 (5 bases). V was cut by 1 base and J by 0 bases, with 7 bases left in between. The CDR3 is 15 amino acids. The germline gives CDR1 SEHNR, CDR2 FQNEAQ (reference sequence). Written as DNA, the CDR3 is TGTGCCAGCAGCTTAGAGGGGAGCTCTGGAAACACCATATATTTT. Protein sequence: CASSLEGSSGNTIYF.

The rearrangement joins TRBV7-9 to TRBJ2-1; 9 bases are shared with TRBD2. Germline V lookup: CDR1 SEHNR, CDR2 FQNEAQ (reference sequence). The CDR3 consists of 16 residues. Trimming cost V 5 bases and J 0 bases; bases outside gene matches: 5. CDR3 region: CASSPPAGGSYNEQFF. CDR3 in DNA: TGTGCCAGCAGCCCTCCAGCGGGAGGCTCCTACAATGAGCAGTTCTTC. Full variable domain (remainder filled in from reference TRBV7-9 and TRBJ2-1): DTGVSQNPRHKITKRGQNVTFRCDPISEHNRLYWYRQTLGQGPEFLTYFQNEAQLEKSRLLSDRFSAERPKGSFSTLEIQRTEQGDSAMYLCASSPPAGGSYNEQFFGPGTRLTVL.

V and J are TRBV18 and TRBJ2-7; unclear D gene. Germline lookup yields CDR1 KGHSH and CDR2 LQKENI. Between the trimmed V and J ends, which lost 3 bases and 6 bases, there was a span of 24 bases. The CDR3 totals 17 residues. The DNA for the CDR3 is TGTGCCAGCTCACCCCTCCGCGGAATGGAGTCCGTGGCCGAGCAGTACTTC. Translation: CASSPLRGMESVAEQYF.

V usage is TRBV5-1 and J usage is TRBJ1-4; a weak D match, TRBD1 (5 bases). CDR1 and CDR2 from the germline V gene are SGHRS and YFSETQ. The CDR3 has 14 residues. V lost 4 bases to trimming and J lost 8 bases, with 15 bases between them. The CDR3 DNA sequence: TGCGCCAGCAGCGAAAGGGACTCTAGAGAAAAACTGTTTTTT. This codes for CASSERDSREKLFF.

The V gene is TRBV2, the J gene TRBJ2-2, with 8 bases fitting TRBD2. The CDR3 consists of 16 residues. Germline loops: CDR1 SNHLY, CDR2 FYNNEI. The trim removed 4 bases at V and 4 bases at J, leaving 8 bases unmatched. CDR3 residues: CASSAPRGGPTGELFF. CDR3 nucleotides: TGTGCCAGCAGTGCCCCCCGGGGGGGACCCACCGGGGAGCTGTTTTTT. Variable domain in full (rest from reference TRBV2 and TRBJ2-2): EPEVTQTPSHQVTQMGQEVILRCVPISNHLYFYWYRQILGQKVEFLVSFYNNEISEKSEIFDDQFSVERPDGSNFTLKIRSTKLEDSAMYFCASSAPRGGPTGELFFGEGSRLTVL.

This rearrangement joins TRBV28 to TRBJ2-1; TRBD2 agrees at 12 bases. Germline CDR1 is MDHEN and CDR2 is SYDVKM. This CDR3 is built from 16 residues. Unmatched junction bases numbered 13, after V lost 6 bases and J lost 10 bases. In DNA, the CDR3 is TGTGCCAGCAGCCCTTGGGCTAGCGGGAGGGCGCGAGAGCAGTTCTTC. Protein: CASSPWASGRAREQFF.

The V and J genes are TRBV15 and TRBJ2-7; D remains unclear. The germline gives CDR1 LNHNV, CDR2 YYDKDF (reference sequence). Trimming took 0 bases from V and 6 from J, leaving 12 bases between them. The CDR3 extends over 14 amino acids. The CDR3 DNA follows: TGTGCCACCAGCAGAGAGGTCCAGGCAAGCGAGCAGTACTTC. This codes for CATSREVQASEQYF. The full variable domain, with the rest looked up from reference TRBV15 and TRBJ2-7, is DAMVIQNPRYQVTQFGKPVTLSCSQTLNHNVMYWYQQKSSQAPKLLFHYYDKDFNNEADTPDNFQSRRPNTSFCFLDIRSPGLGDTAMYLCATSREVQASEQYFGPGTRLTVT.

The chain is built from TRBV5-4 and TRBJ2-7, with D possibly TRBD1 on 6 matching bases. The CDR3 runs to 14 residues. Germline CDR1 reads SGHNT; CDR2 reads YYREEE (reference sequence). Deletions cut 4 bases from V and 7 bases from J, with 18 bases between. CDR3 amino acids: CASSPGDKHPEQYF. CDR3 DNA: TGTGCCAGCAGCCCTGGGGACAAGCACCCAGAGCAGTACTTC.

The chain is built from TRBV6-5 and TRBJ1-1, with 7 positions matching TRBD1. CDR3 length: 16 amino acids. Trimming at V came to 2 bases and at J to 6 bases, leaving 12 bases not matched to a gene. Looked up from germline, CDR1 is MNHEY and CDR2 is SVGAGI. In nucleotides, the CDR3 is TGTGCCAGCAGTTACCCCCTTGGGAGGGGGCGGGCTGAAGCTTTCTTT. Amino acids: CASSYPLGRGRAEAFF.

This rearrangement joins TRBV28 to TRBJ1-1; tentatively, D is TRBD1 (6 bases). The CDR3 is made up of 14 amino acids. V lost 5 bases, J lost 0 bases, and 10 bases lay in between. Germline V gene sequence: CDR1 MDHEN, CDR2 SYDVKM. The CDR3 DNA reads TGTGCCAGCAGTCAGGGGAACATGAACACTGAAGCTTTCTTT. It is translated as CASSQGNMNTEAFF.

The CDR3 here is CASTTYRGGTEAFF. As DNA, the CDR3 is TGTGCCAGCACCACGTACAGGGGAGGGACTGAAGCTTTCTTT. The gene calls are TRBV5-5 and TRBJ1-1; 7 bases are a match to TRBD1. Germline CDR1 reads SGHKS; CDR2 reads YYEKEE (reference sequence). The CDR3 covers 14 residues. J gave up 5 bases and V 6 bases, and 10 bases lay outside the gene matches.

V and J are TRBV11-3 and TRBJ2-3; D is perhaps TRBD2 (6 bases). The CDR3 is 15 residues long. Trimming took 0 bases from V and 0 from J, leaving 7 bases between them. The germline V gene encodes CDR1 SGHNT and CDR2 YENEEA. The CDR3 DNA reads as TGTGCCAGCAGCTTAGAAGGGAGGAGCACAGATACGCAGTATTTT. Protein product: CASSLEGRSTDTQYF.

The chain's CDR3 is CASSQRGRVSNEQFF. As DNA, the CDR3 is TGTGCCAGCAGCCAGAGAGGGCGCGTATCAAATGAGCAGTTCTTC. The V gene is TRBV7-9, the J gene TRBJ2-1, with D tentatively TRBD2 (5 bases). This CDR3 has 15 residues. The germline V gene has CDR1 SEHNR and CDR2 FQNEAQ (reference sequence). V was trimmed by 5 bases and J by 7 bases, leaving 18 bases between them.

This clone was seen once. The chain employs TRBV2 and TRBJ2-3, with 7 bases matching TRBD2. Trimming took 8 bases from V and 0 from J; bases not matched to a gene: 5. The CDR3 length is 14 residues. Germline V lookup: CDR1 SNHLY, CDR2 FYNNEI. CDR3 in DNA: TGTGCCAGCTTGCGAGCGGGAAGCACAGATACGCAGTATTTT. Translated, it gives CASLRAGSTDTQYF.

This clone was detected only once. The chain combines TRBV7-6 with TRBJ2-5; TRBD1 aligns across 9 bases. The CDR3 contains 17 residues. Germline V gene data show CDR1 as SGHVS and CDR2 as FNYEAQ. J was trimmed by 5 bases and V by 4 bases; bases with no gene match: 14. The CDR3 loop reads CASSSPFTGTGRETQYF. CDR3 bases: TGTGCCAGCAGCTCCCCATTTACCGGGACAGGGAGGGAGACCCAGTACTTC. The entire variable domain, with the rest obtained from reference TRBV7-6 and TRBJ2-5, is as follows: GAGVSQSPRYKVTKRGQDVALRCDPISGHVSLYWYRQALGQGPEFLTYFNYEAQQDKSGLPNDRFSAERPEGSISTLTIQRTEQRDSAMYRCASSSPFTGTGRETQYFGPGTRLLVL.

The J gene is TRBJ2-7, the V gene TRBV6-6, with D unclear. The germline V and J ends were trimmed by 5 bases and 4 bases, with 9 bases remaining between them. CDR3 length: 12 residues. Germline CDR1 reads MNHNY; CDR2 reads SVGAGI (reference sequence). The CDR3 here is CASSASLYEQYF. Written as DNA, the CDR3 is TGTGCCAGCAGTGCTTCCCTTTACGAGCAGTACTTC.

V and J are TRBV10-2 and TRBJ2-7; 13 bases line up with TRBD2. This CDR3 is built from 15 residues. The V and J ends lost 5 bases and 5 bases, in that order; junction bases with no gene match: 6. Germline V gene data show CDR1 as WSHSY and CDR2 as SAAADI. This CDR3 reads CASSFVGTSGDEQYF. In nucleotides, the CDR3 is TGCGCCAGCAGTTTCGTCGGGACTAGCGGGGACGAGCAGTACTTC.

The V call is TRBV9, the J call TRBJ2-3; D is undetermined. V was cut by 1 base and J by 4 bases, with 13 bases left in between. Germline V gene data show CDR1 as SGDLS and CDR2 as YYNGEE. CDR3 length: 15 residues. CDR3 residues: CASSVMSPPADTQYF. The CDR3 nucleotides read TGTGCCAGCAGCGTAATGTCTCCCCCCGCAGATACGCAGTATTTT. The variable domain in full, with the rest retrieved from reference TRBV9 and TRBJ2-3, is DSGVTQTPKHLITATGQRVTLRCSPRSGDLSVYWYQQSLDQGLQFLIQYYNGEERAKGNILERFSAQQFPDLHSELNLSSLELGDSALYFCASSVMSPPADTQYFGPGTRLTVL.